A selection of T cell receptor beta chains follows, all from one sample in a study of beta chain features in type 1 diabetes. The data were produced by immunoSEQ multiplex PCR, yet TCRdb's version contains in-frame clones alone and is incomplete. The top ten hold 0.09% to 0.15% of the sample, which has 500,000 to 650,000 clones, under 15% seen once. The sequenced material came from naive CD4+ T cells from blood. The receptor source for this set is a man aged 25-45 years with type 1 diabetes. Both conserved end residues are part of each CDR3.

V gene	J gene	CDR3 protein
TRBV7-9	TRBJ2-1	CASSLAGGDEQFF
TRBV7-9	TRBJ2-5	CASSLMYQETQYF
TRBV6-6	TRBJ1-6	CASRHNSPLHF
TRBV7-2	TRBJ2-5	CASSLGQGVQETQYF
TRBV29-1	TRBJ2-3	CSVAEIDPQQLPSTDTQYF
TRBV18	TRBJ2-3	CASSPTGQGSSDTQYF
TRBV6-5	TRBJ2-1	CASSPWNEQFF
TRBV9	TRBJ2-2	CASSAVQGALHPGELFF
TRBV18	TRBJ2-7	CASSPQEGAYEQYF
TRBV10-3	TRBJ2-7	CAIRGEQDRGSRGEQYF
TRBV19	TRBJ1-1	CASETTNAREAFF
TRBV7-6	TRBJ1-1	CASSYLTGEVTEAFF
TRBV2	TRBJ2-7	CATRPGQGAYEQYF
TRBV6-6	TRBJ1-4	CASRRGETGREKLFF
TRBV18	TRBJ2-3	CASSPLSGGGTDTQYF
TRBV4-3	TRBJ2-7	CASSEGLAGGPITYEQYF
TRBV5-1	TRBJ2-3	CASSSDSHRTDTQYF
TRBV7-9	TRBJ2-6	CASPTDRKLAGANVLTF
TRBV28	TRBJ1-2	CASTTQGYGYTF
TRBV7-9	TRBJ2-7	CASSPREGSDEQYF